This passage covers 5 T cell receptor beta chains from one sample sequenced in a study of breast tumors, draining lymph nodes, adjacent tissues. Samples came from axillary lymph nodes draining the breast cancer. Each CDR3 protein is one row after TCRdb ran MiXCR on the multiplex PCR reads. The data contain 100,000 to 150,000 distinct CDR3 sequences, more than 20% of them singletons. The sample comprised axillary lymph node tissue. The source is a female donor with breast cancer. Some clones in this sample may be carry-over from other donors' samples.

This clonotype was seen many times. The chain couples TRBV27 to TRBJ2-7; unclear D gene. CDR1 MNHEY and CDR2 SMNVEV come from the germline V gene (reference sequence). Trimming removed 8 bases at V and 0 bases at J, with 11 bases between. The CDR3 has 13 residues. This chain's CDR3 is CASSRLSSYEQYF. The CDR3 bases are TGTGCCAGCTCTCGATTAAGCTCCTACGAGCAGTACTTC.

This clonotype came up once. A much more abundant neighbour one base away suggests this may be a read error. V gene TRBV12-3 or TRBV12-4 combines with J gene TRBJ2-2; 8 bases match TRBD2. The CDR3 is 16 residues long. V shed 7 bases, J shed 4 bases, and the junction held 11 bases outside the gene matches. DNA for the CDR3: TGTGCCAGCATGTGGGTGGTAGCGGGGATCACCGGGGAGCTGTTTTTT. It encodes CASMWVVAGITGELFF.

This clonotype has ten or more counts. This chain joins TRBV9 and TRBJ1-2; 9 bases line up with TRBD1. The CDR3 sequence is 14 residues long. Germline V lookup: CDR1 SGDLS, CDR2 YYNGEE. Trimming removed 4 bases from V and 4 bases from J; junction bases left unmatched: 5. The CDR3 DNA is TGTGCCAGCAGCACAGGGGGCCATCCCTATGGCTACACCTTC. Protein: CASSTGGHPYGYTF.

This clonotype was seen repeatedly, ten times or more. The chain links TRBV30 to TRBJ2-3; possible D gene TRBD2, 5 bases. Germline V gene lookup returns CDR1 GTSNPN and CDR2 SVGIG (reference sequence). V lost 7 bases and J 2 bases, leaving 16 bases between the germline ends. This CDR3 is built from 14 residues. The CDR3, as DNA: TGTGCCTTGCCCTCCGAGGGTTCCACAGATACGCAGTATTTT. This gives the protein CALPSEGSTDTQYF.

In its sample, this clonotype was seen many times. This chain links TRBV9 with TRBJ2-7, with 11 bases lining up with TRBD2. Looked up from germline, CDR1 is SGDLS and CDR2 is YYNGEE. The CDR3 spans 15 residues. V lost 4 bases, J lost 0 bases, and 3 bases stayed unmatched. CDR3 in amino acids: CASSPSGRNSYEQYF. The CDR3 DNA reads TGTGCCAGCAGCCCTAGCGGGAGGAACTCCTACGAGCAGTACTTC.